Listed here are 24 T cell receptor beta chains from one sample, sequenced in a study of Tregs in tolerant kidney transplant recipients. Only in-frame clones appear in the TCRdb table, and some are missing; sequencing was by immunoSEQ multiplex PCR. Of about 120,000 clones listed, 92% are singletons. The specimen was CD4+ T cells from blood. These receptors were collected from a human donor in good health.

The chain joins TRBV6-5 to TRBJ2-7, with D possibly being TRBD2 (7 bases). Germline V gene lookup returns CDR1 MNHEY and CDR2 SVGAGI. The V gene lost 0 bases and the J gene lost 0 bases, with 12 bases spanning the gap. The CDR3 contains 16 residues. In DNA, the CDR3 is TGTGCCAGCAGTTACTCTAGGGGGGGGTACTCCTACGAGCAGTACTTC. Translation gives CASSYSRGGYSYEQYF.

This clone came up once. This chain links TRBV5-4 with TRBJ2-7; the D gene is possibly TRBD2 (5 bases). Between the trimmed V and J ends, which lost 2 bases and 5 bases, there was a span of 14 bases. Germline V gene sequence: CDR1 SGHNT, CDR2 YYREEE (reference sequence). This CDR3 comprises 14 residues. The CDR3 DNA is TGTGCCAGCAGCTTAGGACTTGCTACGAACGAGCAGTACTTC. Its translation: CASSLGLATNEQYF.

In the case of this clone: This CDR3 fails to terminate in the conserved phenylalanine or tryptophan, so it likely reflects a read error. Because the CDR3's place on the DNA is in doubt, the DNA is left out and the CDR3 is given as listed by TCRdb. The chain carries TRBV18 and TRBJ1-1; no DNA check was done on the table's D call, TRBD1. The CDR3 adds up to 14 amino acids, both ends counted. From germline, CDR1 is KGHSH and CDR2 LQKENI. CDR3 sequence reads: CASSPTTQGAQDFV.

The rearrangement uses TRBV27 and TRBJ2-7; D remains ambiguous. V was clipped by 6 bases and J by 1 base, with 7 bases between them. This CDR3 contains 12 residues. The germline CDR1 and CDR2 sequences are MNHEY and SMNVEV (reference sequence). The CDR3 region is CASSRGSYEQYF. The CDR3 coding sequence is TGTGCCAGCAGCAGAGGTTCCTACGAGCAGTACTTC.

This chain joins TRBV27 and TRBJ2-1, with 7 bases lining up with TRBD1. There are 14 residues in the CDR3. Germline trimming cut 4 bases from V and 6 bases from J; bases unmatched to any gene: 6. Germline assignment: CDR1 MNHEY and CDR2 SMNVEV (reference sequence). The CDR3 reads CASSSLRDSNEQFF. The CDR3, as DNA: TGTGCCAGCAGTTCCCTCCGGGACAGCAATGAGCAGTTCTTC.

The CDR3 is CASSFSTGGDTDTQYF. Written as DNA, the CDR3 is TGTGCCAGCAGCTTCAGTACCGGAGGGGACACAGATACGCAGTATTTT. This rearrangement joins TRBV5-4 to TRBJ2-3, with a tentative D call TRBD2 (6 bases). V gave up 2 bases and J gave up 2 bases, with 15 bases separating them. Germline V lookup: CDR1 SGHNT, CDR2 YYREEE (reference sequence). This CDR3 is built from 16 residues.

The CDR3 DNA reads as TGTGCCAGCAGCTCTATGGGCGGCAGCATTCAGTACTTC. This encodes CASSSMGGSIQYF. This chain uses TRBV11-3 with TRBJ2-4; D remains ambiguous. CDR3 size: 13 residues. Germline CDR1 SGHNT, CDR2 YENEEA. V lost 4 bases, J lost 9 bases, and 13 bases lay in between.

V is TRBV11-2 and J is TRBJ1-2; 7 bases align to TRBD1. Trimming removed 1 base from V and 2 bases from J; junction bases left unmatched: 10. This CDR3 is built from 17 residues. Germline V gene sequence: CDR1 SGHAT, CDR2 FQNNGV. DNA for the CDR3: TGTGCCAGCAGCTTAGTCCCCCCCCCGACAGGGAACTATGGCTACACCTTC. Protein product: CASSLVPPPTGNYGYTF.

This clone was seen just once. V is TRBV5-1 and J is TRBJ2-1; possibly TRBD1 or TRBD2 for D (5 bases each). V gave up 3 bases and J gave up 9 bases, with 10 bases separating them. The CDR3 spans 12 residues. Germline V gives CDR1 SGHRS, CDR2 YFSETQ. CDR3 amino acids: CASSSTGAEQFF. The CDR3 nucleotides read TGCGCCAGCAGCTCAACCGGGGCTGAGCAGTTCTTC.

The gene calls are TRBV27 and TRBJ2-3; possibly TRBD2 for D (6 bases). V lost 5 bases and J 0 bases, leaving 12 bases between the germline ends. The CDR3 spans 15 residues. Per germline, CDR1 MNHEY and CDR2 SMNVEV (reference sequence). The CDR3, as DNA: TGTGCCAGCAGTCTCCGGGAGCGGAGCACAGATACGCAGTATTTT. Protein sequence: CASSLRERSTDTQYF.

The chain links TRBV10-3 to TRBJ2-7; no clear D gene. V was cut by 0 bases and J by 7 bases, with 10 bases left in between. Germline values: CDR1 ENHRY, CDR2 SYGVKD. The CDR3 extends over 13 amino acids. CDR3 nucleotide sequence: TGTGCCATCAGTGAGTCTAGTAGGCGAGAGCAGTACTTC. Translation gives CAISESSRREQYF.

The V call is TRBV10-3, the J call TRBJ1-1, with 9 nucleotides matching TRBD1. Germline-derived CDR1 and CDR2 are ENHRY and SYGVKD. The CDR3 extends over 14 amino acids. V gave up 7 bases and J gave up 4 bases; unmatched junction bases: 7. The CDR3 region is CAIKQGAQGTEAFF. The CDR3 coding sequence is TGTGCCATCAAACAGGGGGCGCAGGGCACTGAAGCTTTCTTT.

The gene calls are TRBV28 and TRBJ1-1; unclear D gene. The CDR3 consists of 13 residues. Trimming took 3 bases from V and 1 from J, leaving 6 bases between them. Germline-derived CDR1 and CDR2 are MDHEN and SYDVKM. The CDR3 loop reads CASSFMRNTEAFF. CDR3 bases: TGTGCCAGCAGTTTCATGCGGAACACTGAAGCTTTCTTT. Full variable domain (rest looked up from reference TRBV28 and TRBJ1-1): DVKVTQSSRYLVKRTGEKVFLECVQDMDHENMFWYRQDPGLGLRLIYFSYDVKMKEKGDIPEGYSVSREKKERFSLILESASTNQTSMYLCASSFMRNTEAFFGQGTRLTVV.

V gene TRBV4-2 combines with J gene TRBJ2-7, with 9 bases fitting TRBD1. V was clipped by 1 base and J by 2 bases; unmatched bases: 9. The germline gives CDR1 LGHNA, CDR2 YNFKEQ. The CDR3 sequence is 17 residues long. The chain's CDR3 is CASSQASGQGETYEQYF. CDR3 DNA: TGTGCCAGCAGCCAAGCCTCGGGACAGGGAGAAACCTACGAGCAGTACTTC.

V and J are TRBV21-1 and TRBJ2-5; the table gives TRBD1 as D, unverified against the DNA. TRBV21-1 is listed as a pseudogene. The CDR3 loop spans 19 amino acids. In nucleotides, the CDR3 is TGTGCCAGCAGCAAAGGCCAGGGGCCTTACAGGGGCCCGGGGGAGACCCAGTACTTC. Protein product: CASSKGQGPYRGPGETQYF.

The chain joins TRBV7-2 to TRBJ2-5; D might be TRBD2 (5 bases). Germline CDR1 reads SGHTA; CDR2 reads FQGNSA. The V end lost 0 bases, the J end lost 5 bases, and 10 bases lay between the germline ends. CDR3 length: 14 amino acids. CDR3: CASSLAGAGETQYF. The CDR3 DNA is TGTGCCAGCAGCTTAGCGGGAGCTGGGGAGACCCAGTACTTC.

This clone occurred once. The sample carries other DNA sequences with the same CDR3. The chain carries TRBV7-9 and TRBJ1-1; a possible D gene is TRBD1 (5 bases). Germline CDR1 SEHNR, CDR2 FQNEAQ (reference sequence). Trimming stripped 1 base from V and 0 bases from J, with 9 bases between. The CDR3 length is 15 residues. CDR3 DNA: TGTGCCAGCAGCTTAGTTCAGGGCATGAACACTGAAGCTTTCTTT. Amino acids: CASSLVQGMNTEAFF.

The rearrangement uses TRBV6-5 and TRBJ1-2, with 8 bases that match TRBD1. V lost 4 bases to trimming and J lost 8 bases; unmatched junction nucleotides: 9. The CDR3 extends over 14 amino acids. Germline-derived CDR1 and CDR2 are MNHEY and SVGAGI. CDR3: CASSLGQGLLGYTF. CDR3 bases: TGTGCCAGCAGTTTAGGACAGGGACTACTGGGCTACACCTTC.

V usage is TRBV29-1 and J usage is TRBJ1-6; tentatively, D is TRBD1 (5 bases). Germline CDR1 and CDR2: SQVTM and ANQGSEA. The length of the CDR3 is 12 residues. Trimming took off 7 bases at V and 8 bases at J, with 12 bases between the two ends. The CDR3 nucleotides are TGCAGCGCTCGGGACCGCGATTCACCCCTCCACTTT. Translation: CSARDRDSPLHF.

The chain recombines TRBV6-1 with TRBJ1-3; D gene unclear. From germline, CDR1 is MNHNS and CDR2 SASEGT. Trimming removed 0 bases from V and 0 bases from J, with 3 bases in between. The CDR3 extends over 14 amino acids. Here the CDR3 reads CASSEAYSGNTIYF. The CDR3 nucleotides are TGTGCCAGCAGTGAAGCCTACTCTGGAAACACCATATATTTT.

This clone was seen only once. The rearrangement uses TRBV5-1 and TRBJ1-2; D unresolved. Germline V gene sequence: CDR1 SGHRS, CDR2 YFSETQ. This CDR3 spans 16 amino acids. V was shortened by 1 base and J by 0 bases, with 13 bases between the two germline ends. The CDR3 spells CASSLMGTETNYGYTF. The CDR3, as DNA: TGCGCCAGCAGCTTGATGGGTACAGAGACTAACTATGGCTACACCTTC.

The chain has TRBV7-6 and TRBJ1-1; tentative D call: TRBD1 (5 bases). CDR1 and CDR2 from the germline V gene are SGHVS and FNYEAQ. This CDR3 is 15 amino acids long. Trimming shortened V by 4 bases and J by 0 bases, and 12 bases separated the two germline ends. This chain's CDR3 is CASSSGPFMNTEAFF. CDR3 DNA: TGTGCCAGCAGCTCGGGACCATTCATGAACACTGAAGCTTTCTTT.

The rearrangement links TRBV25-1 to TRBJ1-2; a possible D gene is TRBD1 (6 bases). V was clipped by 0 bases and J by 4 bases, with 12 bases between them. This CDR3 is 15 amino acids long. The V gene's germline CDR1 is MGHDK and CDR2 SYGVNS. In DNA, the CDR3 is TGTGCCAGCAGTGAATATAAGGGGGTGAGCTATGGCTACACCTTC. It is translated as CASSEYKGVSYGYTF.

V gene TRBV18 combines with J gene TRBJ1-2, with 11 bases identical to TRBD1. Germline loops: CDR1 KGHSH, CDR2 LQKENI. The CDR3 totals 16 residues. The V gene end was trimmed by 0 bases and the J gene end by 4 bases; junction bases not matched to a gene: 4. Written as DNA, the CDR3 is TGTGCCAGCTCACCACCCGGACAGGGGGCATTCTATGGCTACACCTTC. It translates to CASSPPGQGAFYGYTF.